This TCR beta chain was obtained from a study of blood T cell repertoires in COVID-19. About the study: Spain, Italy and the United States supplied samples that represented acute and convalescent COVID-19. The cDNA or gDNA used as material had been derived from T cells, B-cell-depleted T cells, or PBMCs.

In the original workflow: Amplification from reference gene primers served as the basis for estimated nucleated cell counts. Measured with immunoSEQ multiplex PCR; TCRdb has only the in-frame clones, and not every one. The D gene and trimming were derived from the DNA, and the V and J assignments and clone size from that table. The repertoire holds about 50,000 clones, with 85% to 90% as singletons. CDR1 and CDR2 from the germline V gene are SGHVS and FQNEAQ. The CDR3 totals 15 residues. Deletions cut 5 bases from V and 0 bases from J, with 11 bases between. The sample consisted of peripheral blood. This sequence originates from a human donor in a cohort sampled during active COVID-19. The chain recombines TRBV7-8 with TRBJ1-3; D uncertain. The CDR3 region is CASSPVYYSGNTIYF. The CDR3 DNA is TGTGCCAGCAGCCCCGTTTACTACTCTGGAAACACCATATATTTT.